The subject of this entry is one T cell receptor beta chain. Its antigen remains undetermined. One base away there is no much larger clone; base qualities are not given. In the prospective study, participants were roughly 18 to 90 years old, resided in around 25 geographic areas of the United States, and were enrolled through a virtual design. In the prospective study, participants were assigned to cohorts based on the clinical history participants reported in a screening survey and a study questionnaire. Each participant in the prospective study had whole blood, serum and a nasopharyngeal or oropharyngeal swab collected by mobile phlebotomists. Over a roughly 2-month period, participants in the prospective study had the option of providing additional blood draws and questionnaires. Before DNA extraction, blood samples from the prospective study were shipped at room temperature or frozen. TCRbeta CDR3 regions were amplified from genomic DNA by means of the immunoSEQ Assay, a bias-controlled multiplex PCR. Under the source paper's analysis protocol: The number of nucleated cells in each sample was estimated from the amplification of reference gene primers within the assay. To quantify the absolute abundance of each unique TCRbeta CDR3 rearrangement, sequence reads were collapsed and filtered. For each sample, productive Simpson clonality was calculated as the square root of Simpson's diversity index over productive rearrangements. In its TCRdb copy, this immuneACCESS table keeps in-frame sequences only and misses some clones. Where compared with another copy, unresolved V genes explain less than half of these, and the others have no known cause. V, J and clone size were drawn from that table, and D and trimming were deduced from the DNA. Within this sample are about 250,000 clones, with about nine tenths of them counted one time only. The ten biggest clones cover under 6.5% of the sample.

These data belong to a study of blood T cell repertoires in COVID-19 (dated by TCRdb to the early 2020s). Concerning the study at large: Samples covering the acute and convalescent phases of COVID-19 were provided by collaborators in the United States, Italy and Spain. The sample metadata nearly always contained a de-identified subject ID, COVID-19 status, age in years and sex. The repertoires were released in a freely available public database intended as a resource for research on the immune response to SARS-CoV-2. Samples came from the ongoing ImmuneRACE study (first 160 participants) plus 1,254 subjects from 6 global collaborators. The material from the prospective study consisted of cDNA or gDNA derived from T cells, B-cell-depleted T cells, or PBMCs. Where available, HLA class I and class II types were taken from metadata supplied by the sample provider and were not determined by assay-based typing. Subjects who had been exposed to COVID-19, were actively infected with it, or had recovered from it provided the deeply sampled blood TCRbeta repertoires that made up the dataset.

General study outcomes and caveats: Clinical and demographic metadata were provided uncurated, with the amount varying by source and participant.

The origin of this receptor is a woman aged 25 to 45 with acute COVID-19. The sequenced sample was PBMCs or T cells enriched from blood (not recorded which).

The DNA is TGTGCCAGCAGCGTTTCAGGAGGGAGTGGCACCGGGGAGCTGTTTTTT. Its coded protein is CASSVSGGSGTGELFF. Rearrangement joined TRBV28 to TRBJ2-2, with a tentative D gene TRBD2 over 6 matching bases. The CDR3 goes from the cysteine to the phenylalanine over 16 residues. The retained sequence is limited to the CDR3, 48 bases, with the frame set at the first base. Trimming at the junction amounts to 6 bases on V and 4 bases on J, and the germline ends lie 18 bases apart. The germline V gene sets CDR1 to MDHEN and CDR2 to SYDVKM.